A selection of T cell receptor beta chains follows, all from one sample in a study of OX40 agonist ivuxolimab in advanced cancers. Assay used: immunoSEQ multiplex PCR; TCRdb lists only in-frame clones, some missing. The table includes 60,000 to 85,000 clones, about 92% detected once. Material: CD4+ or CD8+ T cells sorted from blood, obtained in a trial of the OX40 agonist ivuxolimab. The origin of the receptors is an adult with an advanced solid tumor such as melanoma, head and neck, liver or kidney cancer. The CDR3 runs from the conserved cysteine through the conserved F or W. A D gene is named only where the DNA matches it firmly. A row's size may be missing; if present it is once, few, many or a size class.

j_call v_call clone_size d_call cdr3_aa cdr3_nt
TRBJ1-2 TRBV10-3 . . CAISESRGGYTF TGTGCCATCAGTGAGTCTCGGGGCGGCTACACCTTC
TRBJ1-1 TRBV11-2 once . CASSPVPEAFF TGTGCCAGCAGCCCGGTCCCTGAAGCTTTCTTT
TRBJ2-3 TRBV27 . . CASSRLGLGTDTQYF TGTGCCAGCAGCCGATTGGGACTTGGCACAGATACGCAGTATTTT
TRBJ2-7 TRBV9 . . CASSPPDGYEQYF TGTGCCAGCAGCCCACCGGACGGTTACGAGCAGTACTTC
TRBJ2-7 TRBV9 . TRBD2 CASSILAGGPYEQYF TGTGCCAGCAGCATACTAGCGGGAGGCCCCTACGAGCAGTACTTC
TRBJ2-7 TRBV4-1 . TRBD1 CASSAGQGSYEQYF TGCGCCAGCAGCGCGGGACAGGGCTCCTACGAGCAGTACTTC
TRBJ1-6 TRBV19 . . CASSPGGALHF TGTGCCAGTAGTCCTGGAGGGGCCCTCCACTTT
TRBJ2-7 TRBV11-2 . . CASSLGTWATYEQYF TGTGCCAGCAGCTTAGGAACTTGGGCTACCTACGAGCAGTACTTC
TRBJ2-7 TRBV27 . . CASSLGARGYEQYF TGTGCCAGCAGTTTAGGGGCACGCGGCTACGAGCAGTACTTC
TRBJ2-7 TRBV7-8 . . CASSLALAGELAYEQYF TGTGCCAGCAGCTTAGCGCTTGCCGGAGAGCTTGCCTACGAGCAGTACTTC
TRBJ2-7 TRBV4-3 . TRBD2 CASSLGLATYEQYF TGCGCCAGCAGCCTCGGACTAGCCACCTACGAGCAGTACTTC